This T cell receptor beta chain comes out of a study of blood T cell repertoires in COVID-19. The wider study: Researchers got acute and convalescent COVID-19 samples from the United States, Italy and Spain. Nucleic acid was either cDNA or gDNA, and it came from T cells, B-cell-depleted T cells, or PBMCs.

This CDR3 region has 20 residues. Germline V gene data show CDR1 as MNHEY and CDR2 as SVGEGT. V lost 5 bases, J lost 0 bases, and 15 bases stayed unmatched. Original handling: The authors estimated nucleated cell counts from reference gene primer amplification. TCRdb's copy holds only in-frame clones and misses some; the assay was immunoSEQ multiplex PCR. V, J and clone size were drawn from that table, and D and trimming were deduced from the DNA. The sample comprises about 310,000 clones, around 86% of which are singletons, and 1% rests with the top ten. The rearrangement links TRBV6-2 or TRBV6-3 to TRBJ2-1, with 11 bases aligning to TRBD2. The TCR sequence derives from a man aged 50-60 years with active or convalescent COVID-19. Material: peripheral blood. CDR3 nucleotides: TGTGCCAGCAGTCCCGATTTGGTAGCGGGGGGGCCGAGCTCCTACAATGAGCAGTTCTTC. Translating it yields CASSPDLVAGGPSSYNEQFF.